The rows below give T cell receptor beta chains drawn from one sample of a study of T cell repertoires in cytomegalovirus infection. TCRdb processed the reads anew with MiXCR; each CDR3 protein has one entry. The repertoire has approximately 500,000 distinct CDR3 sequences, approximately 11% of them found once; the top ten carry about a tenth. The sequenced material came from PBMCs. The source is a human donor in good health (CMV status not recorded). Some clones in this sample may be carry-over from other donors' samples. CDR3s include the opening cysteine and the closing phenylalanine or tryptophan. D genes are given only for firm matches. A row's size may be missing; if present it is once, few, many or a size class.

D gene: TRBD1; V gene: TRBV12-3/TRBV12-4; clone size: many; J gene: TRBJ1-5; CDR3 protein: CASSFWTGDQPQHF; CDR3 DNA: TGTGCCAGCAGTTTTTGGACAGGAGATCAGCCCCAGCATTTT
D gene: TRBD1; V gene: TRBV29-1; clone size: few; J gene: TRBJ1-2; CDR3 protein: CSGGTGGNYGYTF; CDR3 DNA: TGCAGCGGCGGGACAGGGGGCAACTATGGCTACACCTTC
D gene: .; V gene: TRBV19; clone size: many; J gene: TRBJ1-5; CDR3 protein: CASSTGDNNQPQHF; CDR3 DNA: TGTGCCAGTAGTACCGGGGACAACAATCAGCCCCAGCATTTT
D gene: .; V gene: TRBV18; clone size: few; J gene: TRBJ1-1; CDR3 protein: CASSPPLGGTEAFF; CDR3 DNA: TGTGCCAGCTCACCACCGTTAGGGGGCACTGAAGCTTTCTTT
D gene: .; V gene: TRBV7-3; clone size: few; J gene: TRBJ2-2; CDR3 protein: CASSLIRNTGELFF; CDR3 DNA: TGTGCCAGCAGCTTAATTCGGAACACCGGGGAGCTGTTTTTT
D gene: TRBD1; V gene: TRBV15; clone size: few; J gene: TRBJ1-2; CDR3 protein: CATSQRGQARDGYTF; CDR3 DNA: TGTGCCACCAGTCAACGAGGACAGGCAAGGGACGGCTACACCTTC
D gene: .; V gene: TRBV19; clone size: few; J gene: TRBJ2-1; CDR3 protein: CASSIEGRQFF; CDR3 DNA: TGTGCCAGTAGTATCGAGGGCAGGCAGTTCTTC
D gene: .; V gene: TRBV20-1; clone size: .; J gene: TRBJ2-7; CDR3 protein: CSATGGTPFYEQYF; CDR3 DNA: TGCAGTGCTACCGGAGGGACACCCTTTTACGAGCAGTACTTC
D gene: TRBD1; V gene: TRBV12-3/TRBV12-4; clone size: many; J gene: TRBJ2-5; CDR3 protein: CASSSSNPTTGGIQETQYF; CDR3 DNA: TGTGCCAGCAGCTCCAGCAACCCTACGACAGGGGGGATCCAAGAGACCCAGTACTTC
D gene: .; V gene: TRBV12-3/TRBV12-4; clone size: few; J gene: TRBJ2-3; CDR3 protein: CASTPGSVIDTQYF; CDR3 DNA: TGTGCCAGCACCCCGGGGAGCGTAATAGATACGCAGTATTTT
D gene: TRBD2; V gene: TRBV14; clone size: many; J gene: TRBJ2-3; CDR3 protein: CASSQDRLAGGADTQYF; CDR3 DNA: TGTGCCAGCAGCCAAGATCGGCTAGCGGGAGGGGCAGATACGCAGTATTTT
D gene: TRBD1; V gene: TRBV6-1; clone size: many; J gene: TRBJ1-2; CDR3 protein: CASNRQGNYGYTF; CDR3 DNA: TGTGCCAGCAACCGACAGGGGAACTATGGCTACACCTTC
D gene: TRBD2; V gene: TRBV7-2; clone size: many; J gene: TRBJ2-7; CDR3 protein: CASSLDSGGTYEQYF; CDR3 DNA: TGTGCCAGCAGCTTAGATAGCGGGGGGACCTACGAGCAGTACTTC
D gene: .; V gene: TRBV13; clone size: .; J gene: TRBJ2-3; CDR3 protein: CASSLDLPGKGTDTQYF; CDR3 DNA: TGTGCCAGCAGCTTAGATCTTCCAGGGAAGGGCACAGATACGCAGTATTTT
D gene: TRBD2; V gene: TRBV6-1; clone size: .; J gene: TRBJ2-7; CDR3 protein: CASSLIAGENYEQYF; CDR3 DNA: TGTGCCAGCAGTCTTATAGCGGGGGAGAACTACGAGCAGTACTTC
D gene: .; V gene: TRBV19; clone size: few; J gene: TRBJ1-5; CDR3 protein: CASTRDGIANQPQHF; CDR3 DNA: TGTGCCAGTACCAGGGACGGTATAGCTAATCAGCCCCAGCATTTT
D gene: .; V gene: TRBV3-1; clone size: many; J gene: TRBJ1-2; CDR3 protein: CASSQDLVGGYTF; CDR3 DNA: TGTGCCAGCAGCCAAGATCTAGTGGGCGGCTACACCTTC
D gene: TRBD2; V gene: TRBV11-2; clone size: many; J gene: TRBJ2-2; CDR3 protein: CASSLLKTSGGAFTGELFF; CDR3 DNA: TGTGCCAGCAGCTTGCTCAAGACTAGCGGGGGGGCCTTCACCGGGGAGCTGTTTTTT
D gene: .; V gene: TRBV7-3; clone size: many; J gene: TRBJ2-1; CDR3 protein: CASSPSPGVEQFF; CDR3 DNA: TGTGCCAGCAGCCCAAGCCCGGGAGTTGAGCAGTTCTTC
D gene: .; V gene: TRBV2; clone size: many; J gene: TRBJ2-6; CDR3 protein: CASKGSGANVLTF; CDR3 DNA: TGTGCCAGCAAGGGATCTGGGGCCAACGTCCTGACTTTC
D gene: TRBD2; V gene: TRBV7-8; clone size: many; J gene: TRBJ2-6; CDR3 protein: CASSMTSPGANVLTF; CDR3 DNA: TGTGCCAGCAGCATGACTAGCCCTGGGGCCAACGTCCTGACTTTC
D gene: TRBD2; V gene: TRBV20-1; clone size: .; J gene: TRBJ2-3; CDR3 protein: CSALSTSGSSTDTQYF; CDR3 DNA: TGCAGTGCTTTGTCGACTAGCGGGTCTAGCACAGATACGCAGTATTTT
D gene: .; V gene: TRBV5-1; clone size: .; J gene: TRBJ1-2; CDR3 protein: CASSLAAAPRGYTF; CDR3 DNA: TGCGCCAGCAGCTTGGCCGCAGCGCCGCGAGGCTACACCTTC
D gene: TRBD1; V gene: TRBV5-1; clone size: .; J gene: TRBJ2-7; CDR3 protein: CASSWSRTGGSYEQYF; CDR3 DNA: TGCGCCAGCAGCTGGTCCCGGACAGGGGGTTCCTACGAGCAGTACTTC
D gene: .; V gene: TRBV13; clone size: few; J gene: TRBJ1-4; CDR3 protein: CASSSFLKGREKLFF; CDR3 DNA: TGTGCCAGCAGCTCATTCTTAAAGGGTCGGGAAAAACTGTTTTTT
D gene: TRBD2; V gene: TRBV15; clone size: many; J gene: TRBJ2-5; CDR3 protein: CATSKQTSGRETQYF; CDR3 DNA: TGTGCCACCAGCAAACAGACTAGCGGGAGAGAGACCCAGTACTTC
D gene: .; V gene: TRBV20-1; clone size: many; J gene: TRBJ1-2; CDR3 protein: CSAREGVDYGYTF; CDR3 DNA: TGCAGTGCTAGGGAGGGCGTAGACTATGGCTACACCTTC
D gene: .; V gene: TRBV5-1; clone size: .; J gene: TRBJ1-1; CDR3 protein: CASSFGAMNTEAFF; CDR3 DNA: TGCGCCAGCAGCTTCGGCGCCATGAACACTGAAGCTTTCTTT
D gene: TRBD1; V gene: TRBV20-1; clone size: .; J gene: TRBJ1-1; CDR3 protein: CSAWTGDTEAFF; CDR3 DNA: TGCAGTGCTTGGACAGGGGACACTGAAGCTTTCTTT